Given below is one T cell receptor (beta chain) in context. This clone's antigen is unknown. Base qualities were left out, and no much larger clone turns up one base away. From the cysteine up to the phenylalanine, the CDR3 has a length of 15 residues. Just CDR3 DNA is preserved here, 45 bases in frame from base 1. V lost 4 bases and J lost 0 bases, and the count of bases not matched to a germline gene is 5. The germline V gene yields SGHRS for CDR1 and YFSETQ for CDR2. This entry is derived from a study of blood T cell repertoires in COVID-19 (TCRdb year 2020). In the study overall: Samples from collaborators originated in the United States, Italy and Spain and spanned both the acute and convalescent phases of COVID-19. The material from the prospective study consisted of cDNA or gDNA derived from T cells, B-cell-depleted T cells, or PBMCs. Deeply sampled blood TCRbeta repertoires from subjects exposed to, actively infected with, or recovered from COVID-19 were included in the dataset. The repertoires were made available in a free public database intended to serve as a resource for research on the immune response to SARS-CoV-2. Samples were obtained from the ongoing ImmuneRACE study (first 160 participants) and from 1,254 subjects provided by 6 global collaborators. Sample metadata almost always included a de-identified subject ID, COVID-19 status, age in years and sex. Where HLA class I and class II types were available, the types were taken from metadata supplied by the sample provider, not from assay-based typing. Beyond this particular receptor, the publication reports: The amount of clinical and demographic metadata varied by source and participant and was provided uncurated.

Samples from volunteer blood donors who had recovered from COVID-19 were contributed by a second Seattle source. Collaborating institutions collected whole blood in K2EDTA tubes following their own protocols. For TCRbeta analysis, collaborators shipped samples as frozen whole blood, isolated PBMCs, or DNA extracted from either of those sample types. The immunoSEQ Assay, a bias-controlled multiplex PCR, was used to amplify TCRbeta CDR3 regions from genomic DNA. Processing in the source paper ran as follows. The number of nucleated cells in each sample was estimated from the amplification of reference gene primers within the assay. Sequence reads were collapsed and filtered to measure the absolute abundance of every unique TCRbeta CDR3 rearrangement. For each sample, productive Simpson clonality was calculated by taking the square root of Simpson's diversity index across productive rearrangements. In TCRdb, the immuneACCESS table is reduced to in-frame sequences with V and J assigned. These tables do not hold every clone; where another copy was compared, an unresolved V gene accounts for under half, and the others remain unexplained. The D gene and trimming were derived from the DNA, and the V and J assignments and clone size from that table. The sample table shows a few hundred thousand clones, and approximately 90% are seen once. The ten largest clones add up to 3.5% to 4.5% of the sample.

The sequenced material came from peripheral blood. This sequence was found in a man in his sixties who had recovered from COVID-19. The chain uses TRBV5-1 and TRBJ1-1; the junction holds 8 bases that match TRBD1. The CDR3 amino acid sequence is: CASSPRTGLNTEAFF. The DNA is TGCGCCAGCAGCCCCAGGACAGGGCTGAACACTGAAGCTTTCTTT.